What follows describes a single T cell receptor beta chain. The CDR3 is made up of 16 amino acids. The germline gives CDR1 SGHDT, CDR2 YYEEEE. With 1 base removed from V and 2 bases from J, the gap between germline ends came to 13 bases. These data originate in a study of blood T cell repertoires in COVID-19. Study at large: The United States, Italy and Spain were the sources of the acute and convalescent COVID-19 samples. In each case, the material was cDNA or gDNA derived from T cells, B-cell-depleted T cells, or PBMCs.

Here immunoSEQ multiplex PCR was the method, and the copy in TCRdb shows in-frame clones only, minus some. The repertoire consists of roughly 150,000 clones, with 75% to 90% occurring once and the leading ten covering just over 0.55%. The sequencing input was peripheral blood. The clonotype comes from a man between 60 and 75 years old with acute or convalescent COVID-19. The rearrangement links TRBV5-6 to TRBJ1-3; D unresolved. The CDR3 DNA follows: TGTGCCAGCAGCTTGATGGGCAGCCGGACTGGAAACACCATATATTTT. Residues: CASSLMGSRTGNTIYF. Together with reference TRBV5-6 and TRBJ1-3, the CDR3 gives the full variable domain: DAGVTQSPTHLIKTRGQQVTLRCSPKSGHDTVSWYQQALGQGPQFIFQYYEEEERQRGNFPDRFSGHQFPNYSSELNVNALLLGDSALYLCASSLMGSRTGNTIYFGEGSWLTVV.